Reported below is one T cell receptor (beta chain). Its antigen is not yet known. No base-level quality is on record; no much larger clone is a single base apart. In the prospective study, participants were roughly 18 to 100 years old, resided in approximately 22 geographic areas of the United States, and were enrolled through a virtual design. In the prospective study, participants were assigned to cohorts based on the clinical history participants reported in a screening survey and a study questionnaire. For ImmuneRACE Cohort 3, a participant was defined as recovered based on two consecutive negative NP/OP PCR tests, clearance by a healthcare professional, or resolution of symptoms. Mobile phlebotomists in the prospective study collected whole blood, serum and a nasopharyngeal or oropharyngeal swab from every participant. Participants in the prospective study had the option to provide additional blood draws and questionnaires over a roughly two-month period. Before DNA extraction, blood samples from the prospective study were shipped at room temperature or frozen.

This specimen comes from a study of blood T cell repertoires in COVID-19 (TCRdb year 2020). Context from the whole study: The collaborator samples originated in the United States, Italy and Spain and spanned the acute and convalescent phases of COVID-19. The prospective study material was composed of cDNA or gDNA derived from T cells, B-cell-depleted T cells, or PBMCs. The dataset comprised deeply sampled blood TCRbeta repertoires from subjects exposed to, actively infected with, or recovered from COVID-19. The repertoires were released in a freely available public database intended as a resource for research on the immune response to SARS-CoV-2. The samples were drawn from the first 160 participants of the ongoing ImmuneRACE study and from 1,254 subjects provided by 6 global collaborators. The sample metadata nearly always contained a de-identified subject ID, COVID-19 status, age in years and sex. Where available, HLA class I and class II types were obtained from metadata supplied by the sample provider rather than from assay-based typing. Findings and caveats that apply to the study as a whole: Clinical and demographic metadata were provided uncurated, with the amount varying by source and participant.

TCRbeta CDR3 regions were amplified from genomic DNA using the immunoSEQ Assay, a bias-controlled multiplex PCR. The original pipeline was this. The number of nucleated cells in each sample was estimated from the amplification of reference gene primers within the assay. Sequence reads were collapsed and filtered to measure the absolute abundance of every unique TCRbeta CDR3 rearrangement. For each sample, productive Simpson clonality was calculated as the square root of Simpson's diversity index over productive rearrangements. Imported from immuneACCESS, the table was reduced by TCRdb to in-frame sequences with V and J called. These copies leave out some clones; in studies compared against another copy, an unresolved V gene accounts for under half, and the cause of the remainder is not known. D and trimming were read from the DNA, whereas the V and J calls and clone size are those reported in that table. For this sample there are roughly 200,000 clones; about 82% appear just once. The ten largest clones represent more than 7.5% of the sample.

There are 19 amino acids in the CDR3, from cysteine to phenylalanine inclusive. The retained sequence is limited to the CDR3, 57 bases, with the frame set at the first base. Sequences SGHTA (CDR1) and FQGNSA (CDR2) are obtained from the germline V gene. Here V drops 1 base and J drops 0 bases, and the junction holds 12 bases not matched to any gene. This sequence originates from a woman in her twenties or thirties who had recovered from COVID-19. The chain is encoded by TRBV7-2 joined to TRBJ2-3; TRBD1 agrees with 8 junctional bases. Sequencing used PBMCs or T cells enriched from blood (not recorded which). The DNA sequence is given as TGTGCCAGCAGCTTAGATGGATTAACAGGGGGGTCTAGCACAGATACGCAGTATTTT. The translation is CASSLDGLTGGSSTDTQYF.